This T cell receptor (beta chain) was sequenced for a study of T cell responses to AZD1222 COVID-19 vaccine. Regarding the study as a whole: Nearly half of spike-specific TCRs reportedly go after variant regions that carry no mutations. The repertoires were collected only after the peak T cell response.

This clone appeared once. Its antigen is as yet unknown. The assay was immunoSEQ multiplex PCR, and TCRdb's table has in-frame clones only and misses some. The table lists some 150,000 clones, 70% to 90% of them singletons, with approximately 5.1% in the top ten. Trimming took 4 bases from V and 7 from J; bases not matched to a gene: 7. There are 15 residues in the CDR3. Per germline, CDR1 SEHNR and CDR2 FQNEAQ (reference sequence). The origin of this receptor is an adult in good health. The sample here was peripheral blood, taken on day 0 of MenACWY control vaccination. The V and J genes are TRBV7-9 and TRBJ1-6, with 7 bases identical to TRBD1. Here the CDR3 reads CASSSRGQPNSPLHF. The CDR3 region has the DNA TGTGCCAGCAGCTCAAGGGGACAGCCAAATTCACCCCTCCACTTT.